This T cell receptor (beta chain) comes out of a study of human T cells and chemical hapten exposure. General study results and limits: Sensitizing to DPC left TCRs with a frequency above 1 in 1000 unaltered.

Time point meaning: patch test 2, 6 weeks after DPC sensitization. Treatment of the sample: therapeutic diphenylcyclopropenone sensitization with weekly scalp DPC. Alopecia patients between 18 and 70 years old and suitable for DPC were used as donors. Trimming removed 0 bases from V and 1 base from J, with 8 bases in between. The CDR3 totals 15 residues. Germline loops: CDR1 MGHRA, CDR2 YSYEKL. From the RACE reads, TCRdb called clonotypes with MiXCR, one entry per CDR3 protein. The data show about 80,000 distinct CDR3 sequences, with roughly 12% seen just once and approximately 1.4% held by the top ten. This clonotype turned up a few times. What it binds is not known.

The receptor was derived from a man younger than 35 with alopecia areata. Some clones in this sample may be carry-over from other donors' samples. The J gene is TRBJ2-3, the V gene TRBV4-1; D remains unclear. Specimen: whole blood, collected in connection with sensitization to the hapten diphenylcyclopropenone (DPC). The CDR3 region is CASSQEPRGTDTQYF. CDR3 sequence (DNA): TGCGCCAGCAGCCAAGAGCCAAGGGGCACAGATACGCAGTATTTT.